These 29 T cell receptor beta chains were all obtained from the same sample, sequenced in a study of T-cell memory formation after mild COVID-19. From the 5' RACE reads, TCRdb called clonotypes with MiXCR, one entry per CDR3 protein. Of approximately 350,000 distinct CDR3 sequences listed, under 15% are singletons. The sequencing sample was made of PBMCs or a T cell subset sorted from them (not recorded which). Receptor source: a man younger than 30 who had mild COVID-19 (a few samples of this study predate the infection). Cell type and time point are not known.

This clonotype was seen at least ten times. The chain links TRBV7-8 to TRBJ2-3; 7 positions match TRBD1. The CDR3 loop spans 14 amino acids. Trimming took 2 bases from V and 4 from J; bases not matched to a gene: 3. From germline, CDR1 is SGHVS and CDR2 FQNEAQ. This CDR3 is CASSLSTGADTQYF. The CDR3 nucleotides read TGTGCCAGCAGCTTATCAACAGGGGCAGATACGCAGTATTTT. Complete variable domain (other parts from reference TRBV7-8 and TRBJ2-3): GAGVSQSPRYKVAKRGQDVALRCDPISGHVSLFWYQQALGQGPEFLTYFQNEAQLDKSGLPSDRFFAERPEGSVSTLKIQRTQQEDSAVYLCASSLSTGADTQYFGPGTRLTVL.

This clonotype was observed a few times. The chain employs TRBV7-2 and TRBJ1-4, with TRBD1 as a possible D gene (6 bases). Per the germline V gene, CDR1 is SGHTA and CDR2 is FQGNSA. CDR3 size: 14 residues. V was pared by 4 bases and J by 4 bases, with 10 bases between. The chain's CDR3 is CASSSDSHNEKLFF. CDR3 DNA sequence: TGTGCCAGCAGCTCGGACAGTCATAATGAAAAACTGTTTTTT.

This clonotype has more than one count but fewer than ten. This chain links TRBV6-2 or TRBV6-3 with TRBJ2-3; possible D gene TRBD2, 7 bases. V dropped 4 bases and J dropped 4 bases, with 12 bases sitting between them. Germline loops: CDR1 MNHEY, CDR2 SVGEGT. There are 14 residues in the CDR3. This chain's CDR3 is CASSLGGAPDTQYF. Here the CDR3 DNA reads TGTGCCAGCAGTTTGGGGGGGGCCCCAGATACGCAGTATTTT.

The V gene is TRBV28, the J gene TRBJ2-3, with 14 bases identical to TRBD2. V was clipped by 4 bases and J by 2 bases; unmatched bases: 11. The germline CDR1 and CDR2 sequences are MDHEN and SYDVKM. The CDR3 is 19 residues long. The CDR3 DNA sequence: TGTGCCAGCAGTTACCCGACTAGCGGGGGGGCAAGACTCACAGATACGCAGTATTTT. Translation gives CASSYPTSGGARLTDTQYF.

In its sample, this clonotype was seen a few times. The genes are TRBV7-2 and TRBJ2-2; 9 nucleotides line up with TRBD2. V was pared by 5 bases and J by 3 bases, with 4 bases of the junction left unmatched. Germline V gives CDR1 SGHTA, CDR2 FQGNSA. The CDR3 is 15 residues long. CDR3 region: CASSLRTSDTGELFF. CDR3 nucleotides: TGTGCCAGCAGCCTCCGGACTAGCGACACCGGGGAGCTGTTTTTT.

This CDR3 is CATSKQGDRYTF. In DNA form, the CDR3 reads TGTGCCACCAGCAAACAGGGTGATCGCTACACCTTC. J is TRBJ1-2 and V is TRBV15, with a tentative D call TRBD1 (6 bases). Trimming took off 4 bases at V and 9 bases at J, with 12 bases between the two ends. Germline assignment: CDR1 LNHNV and CDR2 YYDKDF (reference sequence). The CDR3 contains 12 residues.

Only a few counts were recorded for this clonotype. The rearrangement joins TRBV7-9 to TRBJ1-1, with 7 bases matching TRBD1. Unmatched junction bases numbered 8, after V lost 5 bases and J lost 5 bases. The CDR3 contains 14 residues. The germline V gene has CDR1 SEHNR and CDR2 FQNEAQ (reference sequence). Written as DNA, the CDR3 is TGTGCCAGCAGCCTGACAGGGATATCGACTGAAGCTTTCTTT. Its protein product is CASSLTGISTEAFF.

This clonotype was picked up a small number of times. This rearrangement joins TRBV6-2 or TRBV6-3 to TRBJ2-7, with a tentative D call TRBD2 (6 bases). From germline, CDR1 is MNHEY and CDR2 SVGEGT. V was cut by 8 bases and J by 4 bases, with 18 bases left in between. The CDR3 runs 14 residues. The CDR3 is CASWNRRERYEQYF. The DNA of the CDR3 is TGTGCCAGCTGGAATAGGAGGGAACGGTACGAGCAGTACTTC.

V is TRBV10-3 and J is TRBJ1-2, with D possibly TRBD1 on 5 matching bases. V was clipped by 2 bases and J by 0 bases, with 7 bases between them. CDR3 length equals 14 residues. Per the germline V gene, CDR1 is ENHRY and CDR2 is SYGVKD. CDR3 sequence (DNA): TGTGCCATCAGTGAGGGGACGTCTAACTATGGCTACACCTTC. Its translation: CAISEGTSNYGYTF.

This clonotype was recorded a few times. V is TRBV2 and J is TRBJ2-7; D uncertain. V was trimmed by 5 bases and J by 1 base, leaving 12 bases between them. The germline gives CDR1 SNHLY, CDR2 FYNNEI. The CDR3 loop spans 14 amino acids. The CDR3 is CASSPRLGSYEQYF. The CDR3 nucleotides are TGTGCCAGCAGTCCAAGGCTGGGGTCCTACGAGCAGTACTTC. Full variable domain (outside the CDR3, taken from reference TRBV2 and TRBJ2-7): EPEVTQTPSHQVTQMGQEVILRCVPISNHLYFYWYRQILGQKVEFLVSFYNNEISEKSEIFDDQFSVERPDGSNFTLKIRSTKLEDSAMYFCASSPRLGSYEQYFGPGTRLTVT.

This clonotype has only a few counts. The chain has TRBV24-1 and TRBJ2-3; 10 positions agree with TRBD2. CDR1 and CDR2 from the germline V gene are KGHDR and SFDVKD. V lost 3 bases and J lost 5; bases outside the gene matches: 13. This CDR3 has 18 amino acids. CDR3 sequence: CATSDPLAGALVRDTQYF. The CDR3 region has the DNA TGTGCCACCAGTGATCCCCTAGCGGGGGCCCTTGTGCGAGATACGCAGTATTTT.

The chain employs TRBV6-5 and TRBJ1-4, with TRBD1 identical over 11 bases. The V and J ends lost 2 bases and 8 bases, in that order; junction bases with no gene match: 4. This CDR3 is 15 amino acids long. Germline V CDR1 and CDR2: MNHEY, SVGAGI. CDR3 sequence: CASSYGQGAGEKLFF. In DNA, the CDR3 is TGTGCCAGCAGTTACGGACAGGGGGCAGGGGAAAAACTGTTTTTT.

The chain joins TRBV6-2 or TRBV6-3 to TRBJ2-7, with 8 bases fitting TRBD1. Germline V gene sequence: CDR1 MNHEY, CDR2 SVGEGT. The CDR3 is 12 amino acids. V was pared by 8 bases and J by 4 bases, with 4 bases of the junction left unmatched. For the CDR3, the DNA is TGTGCCAGCGGACAGGGATTGTACGAGCAGTACTTC. This gives the protein CASGQGLYEQYF.

This clonotype was seen a few times. This chain uses TRBV5-1 with TRBJ2-1; TRBD2 might be the D (5 bases). This CDR3 contains 14 residues. Trimming cost V 4 bases and J 0 bases, with 8 bases left between them. CDR1 is SGHRS and CDR2 is YFSETQ in the germline V gene. CDR3 loop: CASSVGISYNEQFF. The DNA for the CDR3 is TGCGCCAGCAGCGTCGGGATCTCCTACAATGAGCAGTTCTTC. Looking up the rest from reference TRBV5-1 and TRBJ2-1 gives the full variable domain: KAGVTQTPRYLIKTRGQQVTLSCSPISGHRSVSWYQQTPGQGLQFLFEYFSETQRNKGNFPGRFSGRQFSNSRSEMNVSTLELGDSALYLCASSVGISYNEQFFGPGTRLTVL.

A few counts support this clonotype. The chain carries TRBV9 and TRBJ2-2; D not resolved. V was pared by 0 bases and J by 2 bases, with 5 bases between. This CDR3 region has 14 residues. Germline CDR1 reads SGDLS; CDR2 reads YYNGEE. As DNA, the CDR3 is TGTGCCAGCAGCGTAGGTGCAAACACCGGGGAGCTGTTTTTT. Its translation: CASSVGANTGELFF.

The table lists this clonotype with a count of one. V and J are TRBV18 and TRBJ2-7; the D is unclear. The CDR3 loop spans 12 amino acids. Germline V CDR1 and CDR2: KGHSH, LQKENI. Trimming removed 4 bases at V and 2 bases at J, with 6 bases between. The CDR3 region is CASSLRTYEQYF. In DNA, the CDR3 is TGTGCCAGCTCACTGCGCACCTACGAGCAGTACTTC.

The table lists this clonotype with a few counts. CDR3 sequence: CASSADPGRHTGELFF. The CDR3 bases are TGTGCCAGCAGCGCAGACCCGGGACGGCACACCGGGGAGCTGTTTTTT. The J gene is TRBJ2-2, the V gene TRBV7-9; D might be TRBD1 or TRBD2, each matching 5 bases. V was pared by 5 bases and J by 3 bases, with 16 bases between. Per the germline V gene, CDR1 is SEHNR and CDR2 is FQNEAQ (reference sequence). The CDR3 runs to 16 residues.

This clonotype was detected only a few times. The chain combines TRBV5-1 with TRBJ2-5, with D possibly TRBD1 on 6 matching bases. The CDR3 is 13 amino acids. The germline V gene has CDR1 SGHRS and CDR2 YFSETQ. V lost 4 bases and J lost 1, with 8 bases in between. For the CDR3, the DNA is TGCGCCAGCAGCGGGGACACCCAAGAGACCCAGTACTTC. It is translated as CASSGDTQETQYF. Complete variable domain (other parts from reference TRBV5-1 and TRBJ2-5): KAGVTQTPRYLIKTRGQQVTLSCSPISGHRSVSWYQQTPGQGLQFLFEYFSETQRNKGNFPGRFSGRQFSNSRSEMNVSTLELGDSALYLCASSGDTQETQYFGPGTRLLVL.

This clonotype was picked up one time. The chain links TRBV4-3 to TRBJ1-3; a weak D match, TRBD1 (5 bases). Trimming took off 0 bases at V and 11 bases at J, with 11 bases between the two ends. There are 13 residues in the CDR3. CDR1 LGHNA and CDR2 YSLEER come from the germline V gene. CDR3 sequence (DNA): TGCGCCAGCAGCCAAGATCAGGGAGTCGCCATATATTTT. Translation: CASSQDQGVAIYF.

Regarding this clonotype: The germline gene is not matched at one end of the junction; a read error may be the cause. The rearrangement links TRBV6-2 or TRBV6-3 to TRBJ1-2; maybe TRBD1 (6 bases). Germline V gene lookup returns CDR1 MNHEY and CDR2 SVGEGT. CDR3 length: 13 amino acids. CDR3 loop: CASSYDWIGGSTF. The CDR3 coding sequence is TGTGCCAGCAGTTACGATTGGATTGGGGGCTCCACCTTC.

This clonotype was observed at least ten times. This chain connects TRBV7-2 to TRBJ1-2; the match to TRBD1 covers 7 bases. CDR1 and CDR2 from the germline V gene are SGHTA and FQGNSA. Trimming removed 5 bases from V and 7 bases from J; junction bases left unmatched: 10. This CDR3 is built from 14 residues. CDR3 sequence reads: CASSILGGGSGYTF. The CDR3 DNA follows: TGTGCCAGCAGCATACTCGGAGGGGGCTCTGGCTACACCTTC.

The rearrangement uses TRBV6-2 or TRBV6-3 and TRBJ1-3; D is perhaps TRBD1 (6 bases). CDR3 length: 16 amino acids. V was clipped by 1 base and J by 7 bases, with 17 bases between them. Germline CDR1 is MNHEY and CDR2 is SVGEGT. As DNA, the CDR3 is TGTGCCAGCAGTTACTGGCGGACAGCCCGCGAGAACACCATATATTTT. It translates to CASSYWRTARENTIYF.

The gene calls are TRBV7-9 and TRBJ1-1; a possible D gene is TRBD1 (6 bases). V shed 2 bases and J shed 5 bases, with 15 bases lying between them. The CDR3 length is 15 residues. The germline CDR1 and CDR2 sequences are SEHNR and FQNEAQ (reference sequence). The CDR3 region is CASSLKGGLGTEAFF. CDR3 in DNA: TGTGCCAGCAGCTTAAAGGGGGGGCTGGGGACTGAAGCTTTCTTT.

This clonotype appeared many times. The chain links TRBV5-1 to TRBJ2-7, with D perhaps matching TRBD2 (5 bases). Germline values: CDR1 SGHRS, CDR2 YFSETQ. This CDR3 contains 13 residues. The germline V and J ends were trimmed by 0 bases and 2 bases, with 6 bases remaining between them. The CDR3 loop reads CASSLDGAYEQYF. In nucleotides, the CDR3 is TGCGCCAGCAGCTTGGACGGGGCCTACGAGCAGTACTTC.

This clonotype has just a few counts. The J gene is TRBJ1-5, the V gene TRBV7-2, with no clear D. The CDR3 has 15 residues. Germline CDR1 reads SGHTA; CDR2 reads FQGNSA. Trimming removed 5 bases at V and 3 bases at J, with 14 bases between. This chain's CDR3 is CASSLLLGNNQPQHF. CDR3 nucleotide sequence: TGTGCCAGCAGCCTCCTTCTAGGGAACAATCAGCCCCAGCATTTT. The whole variable domain, filled in from reference TRBV7-2 and TRBJ1-5, reads GAGVSQSPSNKVTEKGKDVELRCDPISGHTALYWYRQSLGQGLEFLIYFQGNSAPDKSGLPSDRFSAERTGGSVSTLTIQRTQQEDSAVYLCASSLLLGNNQPQHFGDGTRLSIL.

The rearrangement joins TRBV7-3 to TRBJ2-1; D tentatively reads TRBD1 or TRBD2 (5 bases each). V shed 5 bases and J shed 7 bases, with 21 bases lying between them. From germline, CDR1 is SGHTA and CDR2 FQGTGA. This CDR3 comprises 16 residues. For the CDR3, the DNA is TGTGCCAGCAGCCTTGATCAGGTTGGGACGATGAATGAGCAGTTCTTC. It yields the protein CASSLDQVGTMNEQFF.

This clonotype was seen only a few times. The chain has TRBV7-9 and TRBJ2-1; 11 positions agree with TRBD2. Trimming cost V 1 base and J 9 bases; bases outside gene matches: 5. This CDR3 comprises 15 residues. Germline V gene data show CDR1 as SEHNR and CDR2 as FQNEAQ (reference sequence). CDR3 loop: CASSLVSGGELEQFF. The CDR3 bases are TGTGCCAGCAGCTTAGTTAGCGGGGGGGAACTTGAGCAGTTCTTC.

This sequence joins TRBV12-3 or TRBV12-4 and TRBJ2-3; possibly TRBD1 for D (5 bases). The CDR3 has 18 amino acids. Between the trimmed V and J ends, which lost 2 bases and 0 bases, there was a span of 18 bases. The CDR3 nucleotides are TGTGCCAGCAGTTTATCGTTTTGGTTGGACACTAGCACAGATACGCAGTATTTT. Encoded protein: CASSLSFWLDTSTDTQYF.

This clonotype was recorded a few times. This chain connects TRBV20-1 to TRBJ2-5; the D call may be TRBD1 or TRBD2 (6 bases each). V lost 3 bases and J lost 4, with 18 bases in between. CDR1 DFQATT and CDR2 SNEGSKA come from the germline V gene (reference sequence). The CDR3 covers 15 residues. The CDR3 DNA follows: TGCAGTGCTAGCCTGGACGGGGGCCGGGGAGAGACCCAGTACTTC. Translation: CSASLDGGRGETQYF.